This section outlines one TCR beta chain sequence together with its context. The data were produced by immunoSEQ multiplex PCR, yet TCRdb's version contains in-frame clones alone and is incomplete. The sample records roughly 160,000 clones, 90% to 95% being singletons. Germline V gene data show CDR1 as SNHLY and CDR2 as FYNNEI. The CDR3 totals 15 residues. V was pared by 3 bases and J by 0 bases, with 8 bases between. This sample is drawn from a study of blood T cell repertoires in COVID-19. Material: peripheral blood. V usage is TRBV2 and J usage is TRBJ2-2; no definite D call. This clonotype was sampled from a middle-aged man with acute or convalescent COVID-19. CDR3 residues: CASSETGANTGELFF. DNA of the CDR3: TGTGCCAGCAGTGAGACCGGAGCGAACACCGGGGAGCTGTTTTTT.